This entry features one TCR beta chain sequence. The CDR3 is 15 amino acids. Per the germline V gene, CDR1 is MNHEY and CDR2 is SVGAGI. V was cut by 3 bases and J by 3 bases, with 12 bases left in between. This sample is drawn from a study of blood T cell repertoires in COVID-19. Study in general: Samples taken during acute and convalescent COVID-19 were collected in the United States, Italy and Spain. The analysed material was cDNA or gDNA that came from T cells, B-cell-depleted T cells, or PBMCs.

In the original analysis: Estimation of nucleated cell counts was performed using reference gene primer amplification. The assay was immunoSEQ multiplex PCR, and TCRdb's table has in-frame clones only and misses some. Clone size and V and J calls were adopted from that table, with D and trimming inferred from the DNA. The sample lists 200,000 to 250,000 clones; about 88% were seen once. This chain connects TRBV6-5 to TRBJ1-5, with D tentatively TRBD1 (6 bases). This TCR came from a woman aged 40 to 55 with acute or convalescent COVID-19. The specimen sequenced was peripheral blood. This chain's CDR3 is CASSYYGQFNQPQHF. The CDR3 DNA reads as TGTGCCAGCAGTTATTACGGACAGTTCAATCAGCCCCAGCATTTT.